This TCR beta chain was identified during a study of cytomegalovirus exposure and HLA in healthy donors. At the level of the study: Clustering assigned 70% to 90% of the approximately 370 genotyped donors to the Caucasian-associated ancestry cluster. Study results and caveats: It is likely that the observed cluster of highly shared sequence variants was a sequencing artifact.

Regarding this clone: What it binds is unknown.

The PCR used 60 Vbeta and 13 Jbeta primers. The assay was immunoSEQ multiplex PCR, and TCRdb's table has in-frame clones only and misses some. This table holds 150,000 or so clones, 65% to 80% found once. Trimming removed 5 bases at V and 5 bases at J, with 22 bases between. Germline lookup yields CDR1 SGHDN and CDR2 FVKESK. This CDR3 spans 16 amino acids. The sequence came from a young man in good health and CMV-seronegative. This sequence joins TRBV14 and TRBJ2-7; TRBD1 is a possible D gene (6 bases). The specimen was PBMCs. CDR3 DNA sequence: TGTGCCAGCAGCTCCCTGACAGCCAGGGGAACCCACGAGCAGTACTTC. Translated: CASSSLTARGTHEQYF.